These 30 T cell receptor beta chains were all obtained from the same sample, sequenced in a study of T cell clonality in common variable immunodeficiency. Using immunoSEQ multiplex PCR, the repertoire was profiled, and TCRdb retains in-frame clones only, with some absent. This set yields roughly 51,000 clones and no singletons; the top ten hold about 5%. Sample: peripheral blood mononuclear cells. The receptors stem from a person between 18 and 75 years old in good health.

Remarks on this clone: The sequenced fragment ends 3 residues before the CDR3 boundary, so the rest is inferred from the germline J gene. The chain links TRBV19 to TRBJ2-2, with 8 bases matching TRBD2. This CDR3 is 15 amino acids long. From germline, CDR1 is LNHDA and CDR2 SQIVND (reference sequence). The junction had 8 bases not matched to a gene; V was cut back by 7 bases and J by 4 bases. The CDR3 is CASNTGGRSTGELFF. Incomplete CDR3 DNA: TGTGCCAGTAATACGGGCGGGAGGAGCACCGGGGAG.

This clone came up many times. The read stops 3 residues short of the end of the CDR3; the missing end is completed from the germline J gene. The chain employs TRBV14 and TRBJ2-3, with unresolved D. V dropped 0 bases and J dropped 0 bases, with 7 bases sitting between them. Germline V gives CDR1 SGHDN, CDR2 FVKESK. The CDR3 contains 15 residues. This chain's CDR3 is CASSQDASSTDTQYF. CDR3 bases read: TGTGCCAGCAGCCAAGATGCGAGCAGCACAGATACG.

This clone has a count of ten or more. The read falls 3 residues short of the CDR3 end, and the missing part is taken from the germline J gene. The gene calls are TRBV6-1 and TRBJ2-7; TRBD2 matches 10 bases. In germline, CDR1 is MNHNS, CDR2 SASEGT. V lost 0 bases to trimming and J lost 3 bases; unmatched junction nucleotides: 5. CDR3 length: 16 amino acids. This CDR3 is CASSEAGTSAYYEQYF. Partial CDR3 DNA: TGTGCCAGCAGTGAAGCGGGGACTAGCGCGTACTACGAG.

Ten or more counts support this clone. The DNA ends 3 residues before the CDR3 does, and the rest of the CDR3 is filled in from the germline J gene. The V gene is TRBV5-5, the J gene TRBJ2-7; TRBD1 is a possible D gene (6 bases). The germline CDR1 and CDR2 sequences are SGHKS and YYEKEE (reference sequence). Trimming removed 3 bases at V and 6 bases at J, with 13 bases between. This CDR3 is built from 13 residues. Partial CDR3 DNA: TGTGCCAGCAGCTCCGGACAGACCCTCGAG. Protein product: CASSSGQTLE. The whole CDR3 is CASSSGQTLEQYF.

This clone was observed at least ten times. The read finishes 3 residues shy of the CDR3 end, and the germline J gene is used to complete it. V gene TRBV18 combines with J gene TRBJ2-5, with D possibly TRBD2 on 6 matching bases. The CDR3 contains 15 residues. Trimming shortened V by 1 base and J by 2 bases, and 11 bases separated the two germline ends. The germline CDR1 and CDR2 sequences are KGHSH and LQKENI. This chain's CDR3 is CASSPRVADQETQYF. The CDR3 DNA, read in part, is TGTGCCAGCTCACCACGTGTAGCGGATCAAGAGACC.

This clone was picked up many times. The read falls 3 residues short of the CDR3 end, and the missing part is taken from the germline J gene. The chain has TRBV6-2 or TRBV6-3 and TRBJ1-5, with 7 nucleotides matching TRBD1. The CDR3 totals 14 residues. CDR1 and CDR2 (germline): MNHEY, SVGEGT. V dropped 6 bases and J dropped 4; count of bases not matched to a gene: 6. The CDR3 DNA, read in part, is TGTGCCAGCAGCATAGGGGGCGGGAATCAGCCC. Amino acid sequence: CASSIGGGNQP. The full CDR3 is CASSIGGGNQPQHF.

At least ten counts were recorded for this clone. The missing CDR3 end, 3 residues past where the read stops, is filled in from the germline J gene. This chain connects TRBV2 to TRBJ2-5, with TRBD2 identical over 9 bases. Unmatched junction bases numbered 5, after V lost 5 bases and J lost 1 base. CDR3 size: 15 residues. The V gene's germline CDR1 is SNHLY and CDR2 FYNNEI. CDR3 bases read: TGTGCCAGCAGTTCACAGACTAGCGGCCAAGAGACC. Its protein product is CASSSQTSGQET. The full CDR3 reads CASSSQTSGQETQYF.

This clone was recorded many times. The read ends 3 residues early relative to the CDR3; the germline J gene fills the gap. The chain is built from TRBV7-3 and TRBJ2-6, with TRBD2 identical over 11 bases. The germline V gene encodes CDR1 SGHTA and CDR2 FQGTGA. This CDR3 contains 18 residues. The ends lost 4 bases at V and 4 bases at J; junction bases unmatched: 9. CDR3 DNA, as far as it was read: TGTGCCAGCAGCTCCCCTAGCGGGAGGCCGACAGGGGCCAACGTC. The encoded protein is CASSSPSGRPTGANV. The full CDR3 is CASSSPSGRPTGANVLTF.

This clone was picked up many times. The CDR3 goes on 3 residues after the read ends, and that part is filled in from the germline J gene. This chain connects TRBV5-1 to TRBJ2-7; TRBD1 matches at 11 bases. Germline assignment: CDR1 SGHRS and CDR2 YFSETQ. CDR3 length equals 14 residues. The trim removed 4 bases at V and 4 bases at J, leaving 4 bases unmatched. This chain's CDR3 is CASSDGTGGYEQYF. The DNA read from the CDR3 is TGCGCCAGCAGCGACGGGACAGGGGGATACGAG.

This clone has ten or more counts. The read halts 3 residues ahead of the CDR3 end, with the missing end drawn from the germline J gene. V is TRBV20-1 and J is TRBJ2-7, with TRBD2 matching over 7 bases. CDR1 is DFQATT, CDR2 SNEGSKA, per germline (reference sequence). The CDR3 covers 16 residues. The V segment lost 0 bases and the J segment 0 bases; nucleotides outside the gene matches: 8. CDR3 sequence reads: CSARDLAGLRSYEQYF. The part of the CDR3 DNA that was read is TGCAGTGCTAGAGATCTGGCGGGACTACGCTCCTACGAG.

This clone has at least ten counts. Read data end 3 residues before the CDR3 end; the end is taken from the germline J gene. V and J are TRBV20-1 and TRBJ2-5; TRBD2 matches 14 bases. Looked up from germline, CDR1 is DFQATT and CDR2 is SNEGSKA (reference sequence). The CDR3 is 14 amino acids. V gave up 6 bases and J gave up 4 bases; unmatched junction bases: 4. The CDR3 DNA, read in part, is TGCAGTGCGGGGACTAGCGGGAGTCCAGAGACC. This encodes CSAGTSGSPET. In full, the CDR3 is CSAGTSGSPETQYF.

This clone was observed at least ten times. The CDR3 goes on 3 residues after the read ends, and that part is filled in from the germline J gene. The chain has TRBV6-2 or TRBV6-3 and TRBJ2-1, with D possibly called TRBD1 or TRBD2 (5 bases each). There are 16 residues in the CDR3. With 2 bases removed from V and 4 bases from J, the gap between germline ends came to 15 bases. Germline loops: CDR1 MNHEY, CDR2 SVGEGT. CDR3 bases read: TGTGCCAGCAGTTACGGAGGAGAGGGGATTTACAATGAG. As protein: CASSYGGEGIYNE. The whole CDR3 region reads CASSYGGEGIYNEQFF.

The table lists this clone with many counts. Read coverage stops 3 residues before the CDR3 terminus; the germline J gene supplies the remainder. The V call is TRBV10-3, the J call TRBJ2-1; TRBD2 matches 12 bases. The CDR3 has 18 residues. From germline, CDR1 is ENHRY and CDR2 SYGVKD. V dropped 6 bases and J dropped 8; count of bases not matched to a gene: 17. CDR3 region: CAIRPGQGTSGRWDEQFF. The part of the CDR3 DNA that was read is TGTGCCATCAGACCGGGACAGGGAACTAGCGGGAGGTGGGATGAG.

At least ten counts were recorded for this clone. The read stops 3 residues short of the end of the CDR3; the missing end is completed from the germline J gene. The rearrangement links TRBV20-1 to TRBJ1-5; D may be TRBD1 (5 bases). The germline V and J ends were trimmed by 0 bases and 3 bases, with 6 bases remaining between them. The CDR3 has 13 residues. CDR1 is DFQATT, CDR2 SNEGSKA, per germline (reference sequence). The sequenced CDR3 bases are TGCAGTGCTAGAGAGACAGTCAATCAGCCC. Its protein is CSARETVNQP. The CDR3, in full, reads CSARETVNQPQHF.

For this clone: The read is 3 residues too short to cover the CDR3 end, so that end is filled in from the germline J gene. The chain has TRBV6-1 and TRBJ2-1; TRBD2 matches 8 bases. The CDR3 contains 17 residues. Germline values: CDR1 MNHNS, CDR2 SASEGT. V was clipped by 1 base and J by 7 bases; unmatched bases: 12. The sequenced part of the CDR3 DNA is TGTGCCAGCAGTGAAGGACCCGGGACTAGGGTTGGGAATGAG. Its translation: CASSEGPGTRVGNE. The complete CDR3 sequence is CASSEGPGTRVGNEQFF.

This clone has a count of ten or more. The read ends 3 residues before the CDR3 terminus; that terminus is restored from the germline J gene. The genes are TRBV30 and TRBJ1-3; 7 bases line up with TRBD1. CDR1 and CDR2 (germline): GTSNPN, SVGIG (reference sequence). This CDR3 region has 15 residues. V trimming: 5 bases; J trimming: 0 bases; junction bases outside the gene matches: 7. The CDR3 is CAWAKGQASGNTIYF. The covered CDR3 bases are TGTGCCTGGGCAAAAGGACAGGCCTCTGGAAACACC.

In its sample, this clone was seen many times. The sequence runs out 3 residues before the end of the CDR3; the remainder is reconstructed from the germline J gene. V and J are TRBV9 and TRBJ2-1, with 10 bases fitting TRBD2. Germline CDR1 is SGDLS and CDR2 is YYNGEE. V shed 0 bases and J 6 bases; nucleotides not matched to a gene: 9. The CDR3 is 17 amino acids. The sequenced CDR3 bases are TGTGCCAGCAGCGTAGGGGTAAGCGGGAGGGCCAGCAATGAG. Translated: CASSVGVSGRASNE. The whole CDR3 sequence reads CASSVGVSGRASNEQFF.

This clone was counted ten times or more. The read ends 3 residues before the CDR3 terminus; that terminus is restored from the germline J gene. This chain links TRBV7-2 with TRBJ2-1; 7 nucleotides agree with TRBD2. CDR1 is SGHTA and CDR2 is FQGNSA in the germline V gene. This CDR3 spans 16 amino acids. V dropped 0 bases and J dropped 8; count of bases not matched to a gene: 10. The CDR3 spells CASSLAGSGTKDEQFF. The CDR3 bases that were read are TGTGCCAGCAGCTTAGCGGGTTCCGGGACTAAAGATGAG.

This clone occurred a few times. The read falls 3 residues short of the CDR3 end, and the missing part is taken from the germline J gene. The chain combines TRBV29-1 with TRBJ1-2; D is possibly TRBD1 (6 bases). The CDR3 covers 12 residues. V lost 4 bases and J 5 bases, leaving 11 bases between the germline ends. Germline V lookup: CDR1 SQVTM, CDR2 ANQGSEA. The CDR3 region is CSVGEQGYGYTF. The DNA read from the CDR3 is TGCAGCGTTGGGGAACAGGGTTATGGC.

This clone has at least ten counts. The read gets to within 3 residues of the CDR3 end, and the germline J gene fills in the rest. The rearrangement joins TRBV4-2 to TRBJ2-1; D not certain. Trimming pared 2 bases from V and 7 bases from J, leaving 12 bases between. Germline V lookup: CDR1 LGHNA, CDR2 YNFKEQ. This CDR3 contains 14 residues. CDR3 sequence reads: CASSQQNAANEQFF. CDR3 DNA, as far as it was read: TGTGCCAGCAGCCAACAAAACGCGGCAAATGAG.

At least ten counts were recorded for this clone. The CDR3 is cut off 3 residues early in the read; its end comes from the germline J gene. The V and J genes are TRBV2 and TRBJ2-5; perhaps TRBD2 as D (6 bases). The V end lost 3 bases, the J end lost 6 bases, and 17 bases lay between the germline ends. This CDR3 spans 15 amino acids. Germline CDR1 reads SNHLY; CDR2 reads FYNNEI. The sequenced CDR3 bases are TGTGCCAGCAGTGAGGAGGGAAGGGCGGGGCAGACC. This gives the protein CASSEEGRAGQT. The full CDR3 is CASSEEGRAGQTQYF.

This clone was counted ten times or more. The read comes to an end 3 residues before the CDR3 does, leaving the germline J gene to fill in the end. The J gene is TRBJ2-5, the V gene TRBV7-3; D not certain. This CDR3 comprises 13 residues. CDR1 and CDR2 from the germline V gene are SGHTA and FQGTGA. V was trimmed by 0 bases and J by 5 bases, leaving 7 bases between them. CDR3 residues: CASSLTVRETQYF. The DNA read from the CDR3 is TGTGCCAGCAGCTTAACCGTCAGGGAGACC.

Points on this clone: The read gets to within 3 residues of the CDR3 end, and the germline J gene fills in the rest. The V and J genes are TRBV5-1 and TRBJ1-6; 11 bases are a match to TRBD1. With V trimmed by 4 bases and J by 11 bases, 5 bases remained unmatched. Germline loops: CDR1 SGHRS, CDR2 YFSETQ. There are 14 residues in the CDR3. CDR3 amino acids: CASSLGQGGAPLHF. The CDR3 DNA, read in part, is TGCGCCAGCAGCCTGGGACAGGGGGGAGCACCC. Full variable domain (outside the CDR3, taken from reference TRBV5-1 and TRBJ1-6): KAGVTQTPRYLIKTRGQQVTLSCSPISGHRSVSWYQQTPGQGLQFLFEYFSETQRNKGNFPGRFSGRQFSNSRSEMNVSTLELGDSALYLCASSLGQGGAPLHFGNGTRLTVT.

This clone has a count of ten or more. The read falls 3 residues short of the CDR3 end, and the missing part is taken from the germline J gene. The rearrangement joins TRBV5-1 to TRBJ2-1, with TRBD2 matching over 14 bases. With 4 bases clipped from V and 7 bases from J, the junction kept 7 bases outside the gene matches. The CDR3 has 16 residues. Germline loops: CDR1 SGHRS, CDR2 YFSETQ. The CDR3 reads CASSGGLAGVDNEQFF. CDR3 DNA (partial): TGCGCCAGCAGCGGGGGACTAGCGGGAGTAGATAATGAG.

At least ten counts were recorded for this clone. The CDR3 end lies 3 residues beyond the end of the read and is filled in from the germline J gene. The chain recombines TRBV28 with TRBJ2-1; D is uncertain. The V end was cut by 7 bases, the J end by 4 bases, with 11 bases between. Germline V gene sequence: CDR1 MDHEN, CDR2 SYDVKM. The CDR3 covers 13 residues. CDR3 DNA, as far as it was read: TGTGCCAGCATCCAAGACTCGTACAATGAG. It encodes CASIQDSYNE. The CDR3 in its entirety is CASIQDSYNEQFF.

This clone showed up many times. Incomplete CDR3 DNA: TGCGCCAGCAAGGCAGGGGATGAGTTGAACACTGAA. This codes for CASKAGDELNTE. Given in full, the CDR3 is CASKAGDELNTEAFF. The rearrangement links TRBV5-1 to TRBJ1-1, with D perhaps TRBD1 (6 bases). The CDR3 extends 3 residues past the end of the read, so its final part is completed from the germline J gene. The CDR3 is 15 amino acids. The germline CDR1 and CDR2 sequences are SGHRS and YFSETQ. The V end was cut by 6 bases, the J end by 0 bases, with 15 bases between.

This clone was counted ten times or more. The observed sequence ends 3 residues before the CDR3 terminus, with the missing tail filled in from the germline J gene. V usage is TRBV20-1 and J usage is TRBJ2-7, with a weak D call TRBD2 (6 bases). The V gene lost 0 bases and the J gene lost 0 bases, with 12 bases spanning the gap. The CDR3 totals 15 residues. The V gene's germline CDR1 is DFQATT and CDR2 SNEGSKA (reference sequence). CDR3 sequence reads: CSARDSGTLSYEQYF. CDR3 DNA (partial): TGCAGTGCTAGAGATAGCGGAACCCTCTCCTACGAG.

This clone was counted at least ten times. The CDR3 extends 3 residues past the end of the read, so its final part is completed from the germline J gene. The chain carries TRBV20-1 and TRBJ1-4; a weak D match, TRBD1 (6 bases). V shed 1 base and J shed 4 bases, with 10 bases lying between them. CDR1 is DFQATT, CDR2 SNEGSKA, per germline (reference sequence). CDR3 length equals 14 residues. The sequenced part of the CDR3 DNA is TGCAGTGCTAGAGCTGGACAGCGTAATGAAAAA. Protein: CSARAGQRNEK. The whole CDR3 is CSARAGQRNEKLFF.

This clone was recorded many times. The read ends 3 residues shy of where the CDR3 ends; the end is completed using the germline J gene. V gene TRBV19 combines with J gene TRBJ2-1; D not resolved. The germline CDR1 and CDR2 sequences are LNHDA and SQIVND (reference sequence). V dropped 2 bases and J dropped 9 bases, with 11 bases sitting between them. CDR3 size: 13 residues. CDR3 DNA, as far as it was read: TGTGCCAGTAGTATAAGTGTTAGGGCTGAG. Translation: CASSISVRAE. The complete CDR3 reads CASSISVRAEQFF.

This clone occurred many times. The read halts 3 residues ahead of the CDR3 end, with the missing end drawn from the germline J gene. The chain links TRBV5-1 to TRBJ2-1; 7 bases agree with TRBD1. CDR1 and CDR2 (germline): SGHRS, YFSETQ. This CDR3 has 16 amino acids. V was pared by 1 base and J by 5 bases, with 9 bases of the junction left unmatched. CDR3 DNA (partial): TGCGCCAGCAGCTTGCAATCCGACAGGGATGACAATGAG. It yields the protein CASSLQSDRDDNE. The full-length CDR3 reads as CASSLQSDRDDNEQFF. The full variable domain, in which reference TRBV5-1 and TRBJ2-1 provide the parts outside the CDR3, is KAGVTQTPRYLIKTRGQQVTLSCSPISGHRSVSWYQQTPGQGLQFLFEYFSETQRNKGNFPGRFSGRQFSNSRSEMNVSTLELGDSALYLCASSLQSDRDDNEQFFGPGTRLTVL.